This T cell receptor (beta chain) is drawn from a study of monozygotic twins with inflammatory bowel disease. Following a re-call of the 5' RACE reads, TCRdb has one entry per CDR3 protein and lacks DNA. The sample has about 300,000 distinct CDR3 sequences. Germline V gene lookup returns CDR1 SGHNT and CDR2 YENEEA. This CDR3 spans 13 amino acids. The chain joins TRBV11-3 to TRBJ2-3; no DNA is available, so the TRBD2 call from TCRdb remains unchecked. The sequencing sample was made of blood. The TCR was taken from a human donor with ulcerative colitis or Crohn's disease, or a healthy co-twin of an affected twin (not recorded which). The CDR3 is CASSGGLADTQYF. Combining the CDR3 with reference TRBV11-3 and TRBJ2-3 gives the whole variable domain EAGVVQSPRYKIIEKKQPVAFWCNPISGHNTLYWYLQNLGQGPELLIRYENEEAVDDSQLPKDRFSAERLKGVDSTLKIQPAELGDSAVYLCASSGGLADTQYFGPGTRLTVL.